The 27 T cell receptor beta chains listed next were all sequenced from one sample in a study of T-cell reconstitution after alpha-beta-depleted transplantation in children. Preparing the TCRbeta library involved the use of unique molecular identifiers. Using its own MiXCR run on the PCR reads, TCRdb lists one record per CDR3 protein. The repertoire consists of roughly 300,000 distinct CDR3 sequences, with roughly 12% occurring once and the leading ten covering 20% to 25%. The sequences come from peripheral blood, collected 180 days after TCRalphabeta/CD19-depleted stem cell transplant. Receptors were obtained from a male patient aged 2-15 years who had a stem cell transplant for chronic granulomatous disease, so the T cells may come from the graft donor.

The rearrangement joins TRBV2 to TRBJ2-1, with TRBD1 matching 8 bases. Germline V gives CDR1 SNHLY, CDR2 FYNNEI. CDR3 length: 17 residues. V gave up 11 bases and J gave up 5 bases; unmatched junction bases: 20. CDR3 sequence (DNA): TGTGCCTCTGCCCCACAGGGGGTCCAACAACCCAACAATGAGCAGTTCTTC. Residues: CASAPQGVQQPNNEQFF.

This clonotype occurred many times. The chain links TRBV28 to TRBJ1-5; TRBD1 is a possible D gene (6 bases). CDR1 MDHEN and CDR2 SYDVKM come from the germline V gene. The CDR3 runs to 17 residues. V shed 5 bases and J shed 2 bases, with 19 bases lying between them. CDR3 bases: TGTGCCAGCAGTCTCCTTCTACAGGGCCAGCGCAATCAGCCCCAGCATTTT. Translated, it gives CASSLLLQGQRNQPQHF.

This clonotype was detected many times. The rearrangement uses TRBV27 and TRBJ2-2; D gene unclear. Trimming took off 6 bases at V and 0 bases at J, with 14 bases between the two ends. The CDR3 has 16 amino acids. Germline CDR1 reads MNHEY; CDR2 reads SMNVEV (reference sequence). CDR3 coding DNA: TGTGCCAGCAGAGGGTCCCGGCAGCCGAACACCGGGGAGCTGTTTTTT. This encodes CASRGSRQPNTGELFF.

The V call is TRBV19, the J call TRBJ2-1; D is uncertain. Germline V gene data show CDR1 as LNHDA and CDR2 as SQIVND (reference sequence). The CDR3 covers 13 residues. V lost 3 bases and J 8 bases, leaving 11 bases between the germline ends. The CDR3 sequence is CASSITLSHEQFF. For the CDR3, the DNA is TGTGCCAGTAGTATTACCCTTAGTCATGAGCAGTTCTTC. Full variable domain (outside the CDR3, taken from reference TRBV19 and TRBJ2-1): DGGITQSPKYLFRKEGQNVTLSCEQNLNHDAMYWYRQDPGQGLRLIYYSQIVNDFQKGDIAEGYSVSREKKESFPLTVTSAQKNPTAFYLCASSITLSHEQFFGPGTRLTVL.

The rearrangement links TRBV3-1 to TRBJ1-6; 7 bases match TRBD1. J was trimmed by 9 bases and V by 3 bases; bases with no gene match: 11. There are 16 residues in the CDR3. Germline loops: CDR1 LGHDT, CDR2 YNNKEL (reference sequence). The CDR3 bases are TGTGCCAGCAGCCATAGCCTGACAGGGTTTGGTTCACCCCTCCACTTT. Residues: CASSHSLTGFGSPLHF.

This clonotype was seen at least ten times. The genes are TRBV20-1 and TRBJ1-4; 7 bases fit TRBD1. CDR1 is DFQATT and CDR2 is SNEGSKA in the germline V gene (reference sequence). This CDR3 is built from 14 residues. Germline trimming cut 3 bases from V and 3 bases from J; bases unmatched to any gene: 4. Here the CDR3 DNA reads TGCAGTGCTAGCGACAGGGTGGCTAATGAAAAACTGTTTTTT. Translated: CSASDRVANEKLFF.

In this sample, this clonotype turned up once. This may stem from a read error, because a much larger clone lies one nucleotide away. The chain uses TRBV18 and TRBJ2-1; 12 nucleotides agree with TRBD2. This CDR3 region has 17 residues. Germline V gene sequence: CDR1 KGHSH, CDR2 LQKENI. This CDR3 is CASSPLASGRAVDEHFF. CDR3 DNA sequence: TGTGCCAGCTCACCATTGGCTAGCGGGAGGGCAGTCGATGAGCATTTCTTC.

The table lists this clonotype with many counts. The chain carries TRBV20-1 and TRBJ2-6, with a weak D call TRBD1 (6 bases). Germline CDR1 and CDR2: DFQATT and SNEGSKA (reference sequence). V gave up 3 bases and J gave up 4 bases, with 22 bases separating them. The CDR3 consists of 18 residues. The CDR3 nucleotides read TGCAGTGCTAGGATTAGGGGACAACGAGGGTCGGGGGCCAACGTCCTGACTTTC. Its translation: CSARIRGQRGSGANVLTF.

This clonotype was detected ten times or more. This chain joins TRBV29-1 and TRBJ1-2; 7 nucleotides line up with TRBD1. Germline CDR1 is SQVTM and CDR2 is ANQGSEA. The V and J ends lost 6 bases and 4 bases, in that order; junction bases with no gene match: 8. The CDR3 covers 13 residues. The CDR3 here is CSVMTDRVYGYTF. The DNA of the CDR3 is TGCAGCGTGATGACTGACAGGGTCTATGGCTACACCTTC.

There are many counts of this clonotype. This rearrangement joins TRBV5-1 to TRBJ2-7; 7 bases align to TRBD1. The trim removed 0 bases at V and 7 bases at J, leaving 7 bases unmatched. Germline-derived CDR1 and CDR2 are SGHRS and YFSETQ. CDR3 length equals 14 residues. CDR3: CASSLEGGVGEQYF. In nucleotides, the CDR3 is TGCGCCAGCAGCTTGGAAGGGGGCGTCGGAGAGCAGTACTTC.

Many counts were recorded for this clonotype. The chain combines TRBV4-3 with TRBJ2-1; the match to TRBD2 covers 12 bases. This CDR3 spans 16 amino acids. Trimming at V came to 2 bases and at J to 8 bases, leaving 7 bases not matched to a gene. Germline CDR1 and CDR2: LGHNA and YSLEER. The CDR3 DNA reads as TGCGCCAGCAGCCAACGGGGACTAGCGGGTTCGTATGAGCAGTTCTTC. This translates into CASSQRGLAGSYEQFF.

This clonotype was detected many times. CDR3 sequence reads: CASNSWGSGSTDTQYF. CDR3 nucleotide sequence: TGTGCCAGCAACTCCTGGGGTAGCGGTAGCACAGATACGCAGTATTTT. V gene TRBV7-8 combines with J gene TRBJ2-3; weak D call: TRBD2 (6 bases). The CDR3 extends over 16 amino acids. V was pared by 7 bases and J by 0 bases, with 17 bases between. From germline, CDR1 is SGHVS and CDR2 FQNEAQ.

This clonotype was observed many times. The rearrangement uses TRBV28 and TRBJ2-3; D might be TRBD1 (7 bases). This CDR3 comprises 13 residues. Between the trimmed V and J ends, which lost 6 bases and 5 bases, there was a span of 12 bases. Germline loops: CDR1 MDHEN, CDR2 SYDVKM. The CDR3 loop is CASSPQGGDTQYF. CDR3 in DNA: TGTGCCAGCAGCCCCCAGGGGGGAGATACGCAGTATTTT.

This clonotype came up many times. This CDR3 reads CASSTRVLSGDTQYF. The CDR3 DNA is TGTGCCAGCAGCACCCGGGTTCTCTCCGGGGATACGCAGTATTTT. V usage is TRBV3-1 and J usage is TRBJ2-3; D ambiguous. This CDR3 comprises 15 residues. The germline V and J ends were trimmed by 5 bases and 6 bases, with 18 bases remaining between them. Germline V gene sequence: CDR1 LGHDT, CDR2 YNNKEL (reference sequence).

This clonotype showed up many times. The chain uses TRBV20-1 and TRBJ1-3; 11 nucleotides match TRBD1. The CDR3 contains 14 residues. The V gene end was trimmed by 0 bases and the J gene end by 8 bases; junction bases not matched to a gene: 3. Germline lookup yields CDR1 DFQATT and CDR2 SNEGSKA (reference sequence). The CDR3 here is CSARDRTGGDTIYF. CDR3 DNA sequence: TGCAGTGCTAGAGACCGGACAGGGGGCGACACCATATATTTT.

This clonotype came up many times. This chain connects TRBV28 to TRBJ1-2, with D possibly matching TRBD1 (5 bases). Germline values: CDR1 MDHEN, CDR2 SYDVKM. Trimming shortened V by 11 bases and J by 3 bases, and 16 bases separated the two germline ends. CDR3 size: 13 residues. CDR3 nucleotides: TGTGCCCTAGGGGAGGGGAAGTACTATGGCTACACCTTC. This codes for CALGEGKYYGYTF.

CDR3 DNA: TGTGCCAGTAGTAAGACAGGGGGAAACATTCAGTACTTC. It codes for CASSKTGGNIQYF. The chain joins TRBV19 to TRBJ2-4; 9 nucleotides match TRBD1. The germline V gene has CDR1 LNHDA and CDR2 SQIVND (reference sequence). Trimming at V came to 4 bases and at J to 6 bases, leaving 1 base not matched to a gene. This CDR3 is built from 13 residues.

This clonotype was seen ten or more times. The V call is TRBV25-1, the J call TRBJ2-4; D may be TRBD2 (7 bases). Trimming removed 4 bases at V and 7 bases at J, with 14 bases between. Germline loops: CDR1 MGHDK, CDR2 SYGVNS. The CDR3 has 14 residues. The CDR3 DNA sequence: TGTGCCAGCAGTGTGGGGGGCGGGGGTAACATTCAGTACTTC. Translation: CASSVGGGGNIQYF.

This clonotype was counted ten times or more. This chain uses TRBV4-3 with TRBJ2-5; 11 nucleotides line up with TRBD2. Germline trimming cut 0 bases from V and 7 bases from J; bases unmatched to any gene: 10. Germline values: CDR1 LGHNA, CDR2 YSLEER. The CDR3 is made up of 17 amino acids. CDR3 DNA sequence: TGCGCCAGCAGCCAAGATTGGGTAGCGGGGGGGCCGCGGACCCAGTACTTC. Translation gives CASSQDWVAGGPRTQYF.

In this sample, this clonotype turned up many times. The chain has TRBV20-1 and TRBJ2-5; no reliable D call. Germline lookup yields CDR1 DFQATT and CDR2 SNEGSKA (reference sequence). This CDR3 spans 12 amino acids. V was clipped by 3 bases and J by 2 bases, with 7 bases between them. In DNA, the CDR3 is TGCAGTGCTAGCTTAAGGCAAGAGACCCAGTACTTC. This gives the protein CSASLRQETQYF.

In its sample, this clonotype was seen a few times. The chain employs TRBV15 and TRBJ2-2, with a weak D call TRBD2 (6 bases). The CDR3 covers 14 residues. V was cut by 8 bases and J by 3 bases, with 13 bases left in between. Per germline, CDR1 LNHNV and CDR2 YYDKDF (reference sequence). CDR3 sequence: CATLRDSYTGELFF. In DNA, the CDR3 is TGTGCCACCTTGAGGGACTCTTACACCGGGGAGCTGTTTTTT.

A word on this clonotype: A much larger clone differs by one base, so this may be a read error. The chain joins TRBV5-1 to TRBJ2-5; D is possibly TRBD2 (6 bases). Germline values: CDR1 SGHRS, CDR2 YFSETQ. This CDR3 has 14 amino acids. CDR3 region: CASSLTSPQETQHF. The DNA for the CDR3 is TGCGCCAGCAGCTTGACTAGCCCCCAAGAGACCCAGCACTTC.

This clonotype was counted many times. The J gene is TRBJ2-2, the V gene TRBV7-2; 10 nucleotides agree with TRBD2. This CDR3 spans 15 amino acids. The germline CDR1 and CDR2 sequences are SGHTA and FQGNSA. J was trimmed by 8 bases and V by 0 bases; bases with no gene match: 3. CDR3 sequence (DNA): TGTGCCAGCAGCTTAGCTCTAGCGGGAGCTGGGGAGCTGTTTTTT. This gives the protein CASSLALAGAGELFF.

This clonotype was counted many times. V is TRBV7-8 and J is TRBJ2-7; 10 bases agree with TRBD2. With 1 base clipped from V and 2 bases from J, the junction kept 2 bases outside the gene matches. This CDR3 is built from 15 residues. Germline CDR1 and CDR2: SGHVS and FQNEAQ. CDR3 coding DNA: TGTGCCAGCAGCTTAGAAAGCGGGAGGGCCTACGAGCAGTACTTC. This gives the protein CASSLESGRAYEQYF.

The genes are TRBV2 and TRBJ2-5, with 7 nucleotides matching TRBD1. Looked up from germline, CDR1 is SNHLY and CDR2 is FYNNEI. The CDR3 length is 14 residues. The V segment lost 8 bases and the J segment 2 bases; nucleotides outside the gene matches: 8. CDR3 nucleotides: TGTGCCAGCTATGACAGGGCACTTCAAGAGACCCAGTACTTC. It yields the protein CASYDRALQETQYF. Variable domain in full (rest from reference TRBV2 and TRBJ2-5): EPEVTQTPSHQVTQMGQEVILRCVPISNHLYFYWYRQILGQKVEFLVSFYNNEISEKSEIFDDQFSVERPDGSNFTLKIRSTKLEDSAMYFCASYDRALQETQYFGPGTRLLVL.

In its sample, this clonotype was seen many times. The V gene is TRBV7-2, the J gene TRBJ2-1; tentatively, D is TRBD1 (5 bases). The CDR3 is made up of 16 amino acids. V lost 5 bases and J 0 bases, leaving 14 bases between the germline ends. Germline lookup yields CDR1 SGHTA and CDR2 FQGNSA. The CDR3 is CASSLGRAPSYNEQFF. Written as DNA, the CDR3 is TGTGCCAGCAGCCTAGGCAGGGCCCCCTCCTACAATGAGCAGTTCTTC. Based on the CDR3 plus reference TRBV7-2 and TRBJ2-1, the full variable domain is GAGVSQSPSNKVTEKGKDVELRCDPISGHTALYWYRQSLGQGLEFLIYFQGNSAPDKSGLPSDRFSAERTGGSVSTLTIQRTQQEDSAVYLCASSLGRAPSYNEQFFGPGTRLTVL.

This clonotype was counted ten times or more. The V gene is TRBV7-7, the J gene TRBJ2-5; weak D call: TRBD2 (5 bases). The V end lost 5 bases, the J end lost 1 base, and 11 bases lay between the germline ends. The length of the CDR3 is 14 residues. Germline V gene lookup returns CDR1 SSHAT and CDR2 FNYEAQ (reference sequence). The CDR3 loop is CASSPGLLQETQYF. The CDR3 coding sequence is TGTGCCAGCAGCCCAGGACTTCTCCAAGAGACCCAGTACTTC.